The T cell receptor beta chain under discussion was sequenced for a study of vaccination effects on CD4 cells after COVID-19. Study results and caveats: Recruitment yielded few convalescent patients, and the study had no early post-infection timepoints. Marked clonal contraction of both clone types appeared late after vaccination.

Cells that had been cultured for 9 to 10 days were the source of isolated CD4+ T cells. Participants completed two doses of the BNT162b2 or mRNA-1273 vaccine. Days 3 and 7 saw half the medium replaced with IL-2 medium. Repertoires were generated with immunoSEQ multiplex PCR, while TCRdb's copy carries only in-frame clones and drops some. The sample consists of around 66,000 clones, around 70% of them appearing once. With respect to this clone: Its antigen is currently unknown.

This CDR3 has 13 amino acids. Trimming removed 0 bases at V and 4 bases at J, with 8 bases between. The germline V gene encodes CDR1 SGHKS and CDR2 YYEKEE (reference sequence). This chain connects TRBV5-5 to TRBJ2-7; possibly TRBD1 for D (6 bases). Material: CD4+ T cells from PBMCs cultured without peptide, obtained after COVID-19 vaccination. The clonotype comes from a human donor who received a COVID-19 vaccine. CDR3 protein: CASSLDRAYEQYV. In nucleotides, the CDR3 is TGTGCCAGCAGCTTGGACAGGGCGTACGAGCAGTACGTC.